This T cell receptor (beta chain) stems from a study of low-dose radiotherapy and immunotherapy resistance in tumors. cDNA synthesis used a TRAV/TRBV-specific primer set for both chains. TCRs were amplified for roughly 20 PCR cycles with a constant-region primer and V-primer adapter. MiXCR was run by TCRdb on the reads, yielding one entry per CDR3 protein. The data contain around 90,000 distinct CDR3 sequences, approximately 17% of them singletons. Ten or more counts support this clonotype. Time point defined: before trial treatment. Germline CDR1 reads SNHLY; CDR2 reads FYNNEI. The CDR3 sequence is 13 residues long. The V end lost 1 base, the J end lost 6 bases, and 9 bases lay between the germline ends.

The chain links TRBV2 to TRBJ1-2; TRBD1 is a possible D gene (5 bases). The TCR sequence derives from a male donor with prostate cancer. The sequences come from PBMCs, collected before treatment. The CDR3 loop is CASSEVGTDGYTF. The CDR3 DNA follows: TGTGCCAGCAGTGAAGTTGGGACGGATGGCTACACCTTC.